The rows below give T cell receptor beta chains drawn from one sample of a study of OX40 agonist ivuxolimab in advanced cancers. Some clones are missing from TCRdb's copy, which holds only in-frame ones; the method was immunoSEQ multiplex PCR. The data show roughly 46,000 clones, with 70% to 90% seen just once and 11% to 15% held by the top ten. Source: CD4+ or CD8+ T cells sorted from blood, taken in a trial of the OX40 agonist ivuxolimab. The receptors here all came from an adult with an advanced solid tumor such as melanoma, head and neck, liver or kidney cancer. Each CDR3 is given with its conserved first and last residue. D genes are given only for firm matches. Not every row has a clone size; where given, it reads once, few, many or a size class.

D: TRBD1; J: TRBJ1-4; V: TRBV7-6; size: -; DNA: TGTGCCAGCAGCAACGGGGACAGGGGGCAAGGAAAACTGTTTTTT; CDR3: CASSNGDRGQGKLFF
D: TRBD1; J: TRBJ2-1; V: TRBV5-6; size: -; DNA: TGTGCCAGCAGCTCCCCCCGGGACAGACTTTACAATGAGCAGTTCTTC; CDR3: CASSSPRDRLYNEQFF
D: -; J: TRBJ2-5; V: TRBV2; size: -; DNA: TGTGCCAGCAGTGAAGGGGGTGGAGAGACCCAGTACTTC; CDR3: CASSEGGGETQYF
D: -; J: TRBJ2-7; V: TRBV6-5; size: -; DNA: TGTGCCAGCAGTTACTCGGGGGCAGGGCGAGCCTACGAGCAGTACTTC; CDR3: CASSYSGAGRAYEQYF
D: -; J: TRBJ2-7; V: TRBV7-8; size: -; DNA: TGTGCCAGCAGCTTAGAAGGGTTCTACGAGCAGTACTTC; CDR3: CASSLEGFYEQYF
D: -; J: TRBJ1-3; V: TRBV9; size: -; DNA: TGTGCCAGCAGCGTAGCTGGAAACACCATATATTTT; CDR3: CASSVAGNTIYF
D: TRBD1; J: TRBJ1-1; V: TRBV6-1; size: -; DNA: TGTGCCACCTGGGGCGGCAACAGGGGGAGTGAAGCTTTCTTT; CDR3: CATWGGNRGSEAFF
D: TRBD1; J: TRBJ2-3; V: TRBV30; size: -; DNA: TGTGCCTGGAGGCGGACAGGTTTCACAGATACGCAGTATTTT; CDR3: CAWRRTGFTDTQYF
D: TRBD1; J: TRBJ1-1; V: TRBV30; size: -; DNA: TGTGCCATCGACAGGGTGTTGACTGAAGCTTTCTTT; CDR3: CAIDRVLTEAFF
D: TRBD1; J: TRBJ1-5; V: TRBV28; size: few; DNA: TGTGCCAGCAGCTCGACAGGGCGCAATCAGCCCCAGCATTTT; CDR3: CASSSTGRNQPQHF
D: TRBD1; J: TRBJ2-1; V: TRBV9; size: -; DNA: TGTGCCAGCAGCGTAGAGGACAGGGGGCACGATGAGCAGTTCTTC; CDR3: CASSVEDRGHDEQFF
D: TRBD1; J: TRBJ1-2; V: TRBV27; size: -; DNA: TGTGCCAGCAGCCTTCTGGGGACAGGCAAGAAGTCTAACTATGGCTACACCTTC; CDR3: CASSLLGTGKKSNYGYTF
D: -; J: TRBJ2-5; V: TRBV1; size: -; DNA: TGCACCAGCAGCCAAGACTGGGACCCTCTAGAGGGGATGGAGACCCAGTACTTC; CDR3: CTSSQDWDPLEGMETQYF
D: TRBD2; J: TRBJ2-1; V: TRBV4-1; size: -; DNA: TGCGCCAGCAGCCACTTCTTCGCGCGGGAGTCTATATATGAGCAGTTCTTC; CDR3: CASSHFFARESIYEQFF
D: TRBD2; J: TRBJ2-1; V: TRBV5-1; size: -; DNA: TGCGCCAGCAGCCTCGGGACTAGCGCGAGCAATGAGCAGTTCTTC; CDR3: CASSLGTSASNEQFF
D: TRBD2; J: TRBJ2-1; V: TRBV30; size: -; DNA: TGTGCCTGGGGGGGGACTAGCGGAGGGTACAATGAGCAGTTCTTC; CDR3: CAWGGTSGGYNEQFF
D: -; J: TRBJ2-6; V: TRBV7-9; size: -; DNA: TGTGCCAGCAGCTTAGGCCACGCTGGGGCCAACGTCCTGACTTTC; CDR3: CASSLGHAGANVLTF
D: -; J: TRBJ2-7; V: TRBV10-1; size: -; DNA: TGCGCCAGCAGTGAGTCTGTCAGAACCTACGAGCAGTACTTC; CDR3: CASSESVRTYEQYF
D: TRBD1; J: TRBJ1-5; V: TRBV19; size: -; DNA: TGTGCCAGTAGTATCAGAGGACAGGGGTGGTTTCAGCCCCAGCATTTT; CDR3: CASSIRGQGWFQPQHF
D: -; J: TRBJ2-5; V: TRBV9; size: -; DNA: TGTGCCAGCAGCGTAGCGGGGCGAGAGACCCAGTACTTC; CDR3: CASSVAGRETQYF
D: -; J: TRBJ2-7; V: TRBV10-3; size: -; DNA: TGTGCCAGCAGTGAAGTCGACTCTACTTTCTACGAGCAGTACTTC; CDR3: CASSEVDSTFYEQYF
D: TRBD2; J: TRBJ2-5; V: TRBV5-1; size: -; DNA: TGCGCCAGCAAACACGCGGGAGCGGAGACCCAGTACTTC; CDR3: CASKHAGAETQYF
D: TRBD2; J: TRBJ2-1; V: TRBV11-2; size: -; DNA: TGTGCCAGCAGCTCCACTCGGGCGGGAGTCTCCTACAATGAGCAGTTCTTC; CDR3: CASSSTRAGVSYNEQFF